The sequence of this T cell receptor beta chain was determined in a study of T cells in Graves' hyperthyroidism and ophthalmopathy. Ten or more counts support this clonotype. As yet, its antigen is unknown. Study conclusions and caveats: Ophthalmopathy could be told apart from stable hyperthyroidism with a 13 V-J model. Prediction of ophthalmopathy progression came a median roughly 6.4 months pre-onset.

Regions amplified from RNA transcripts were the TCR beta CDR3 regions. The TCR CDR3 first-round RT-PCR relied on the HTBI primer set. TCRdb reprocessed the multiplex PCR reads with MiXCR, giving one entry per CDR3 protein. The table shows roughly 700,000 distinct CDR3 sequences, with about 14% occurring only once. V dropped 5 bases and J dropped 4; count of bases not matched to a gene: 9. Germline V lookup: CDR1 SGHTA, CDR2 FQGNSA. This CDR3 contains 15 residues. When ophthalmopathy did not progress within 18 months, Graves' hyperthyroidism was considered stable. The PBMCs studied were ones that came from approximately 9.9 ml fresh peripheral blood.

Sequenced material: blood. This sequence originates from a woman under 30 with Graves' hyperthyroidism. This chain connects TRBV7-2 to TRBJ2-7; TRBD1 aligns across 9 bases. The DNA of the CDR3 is TGTGCCAGCAGCCCGAGACAGGGGGATCGGTACGAGCAGTACTTC. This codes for CASSPRQGDRYEQYF.